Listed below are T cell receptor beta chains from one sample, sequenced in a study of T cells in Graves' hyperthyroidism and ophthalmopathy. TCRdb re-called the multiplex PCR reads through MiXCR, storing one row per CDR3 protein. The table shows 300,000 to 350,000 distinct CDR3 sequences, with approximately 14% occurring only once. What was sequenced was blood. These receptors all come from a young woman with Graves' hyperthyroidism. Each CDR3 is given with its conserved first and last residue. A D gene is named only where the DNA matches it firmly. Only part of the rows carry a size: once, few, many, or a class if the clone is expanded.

CASSLGTSGYTF | TGTGCCAGCAGCTTAGGCACGTCTGGCTACACCTTC | TRBJ1-2 | many | TRBV7-2 | .
CASSLVGGRAGETQYF | TGTGCCAGCAGCTTAGTTGGCGGGAGGGCCGGAGAGACCCAGTACTTC | TRBJ2-5 | many | TRBV7-9 | TRBD2
CASSLYGTGLNQPQHF | TGTGCCAGCAGTTTATACGGGACAGGCCTTAATCAGCCCCAGCATTTT | TRBJ1-5 | many | TRBV28 | TRBD1
CASSDTPGVNIQYF | TGTGCCAGCAGTGACACCCCTGGAGTAAACATTCAGTACTTC | TRBJ2-4 | . | TRBV2 | .
CASSQRGLMGTGELFF | TGTGCCAGCAGTCAGAGGGGGCTTATGGGCACCGGGGAGCTGTTTTTT | TRBJ2-2 | few | TRBV6-2/TRBV6-3 | TRBD1
CASTLRIGELFF | TGTGCCAGCACCCTCCGGATCGGGGAGCTGTTTTTT | TRBJ2-2 | many | TRBV6-2/TRBV6-3 | .
CASSGGATNEQLFF | TGTGCCAGCAGCGGCGGTGCAACTAATGAACAACTGTTTTTT | TRBJ1-4 | . | TRBV5-4 | .
CAISGGAQETQYF | TGTGCCATCAGTGGAGGGGCGCAGGAGACCCAGTACTTC | TRBJ2-5 | few | TRBV10-3 | .
CASSARTDPTGELFF | TGTGCCAGCAGCGCCCGGACGGACCCTACCGGGGAGCTGTTTTTT | TRBJ2-2 | . | TRBV9 | .
CSATLAGAEYIEKLFF | TGCAGTGCTACCCTCGCCGGTGCCGAATATATTGAAAAACTGTTTTTT | TRBJ1-4 | . | TRBV20-1 | .
CASSTGTNSPLHF | TGTGCCAGCAGTACAGGGACTAATTCACCCCTCCACTTT | TRBJ1-6 | many | TRBV6-1 | .
CASSPPQAYNEQFF | TGCGCCAGCAGCCCCCCCCAGGCCTACAATGAGCAGTTCTTC | TRBJ2-1 | few | TRBV5-1 | .
CASSAGDRPHRGYTF | TGTGCCAGCAGCGCGGGGGACAGACCTCATCGAGGCTACACCTTC | TRBJ1-2 | many | TRBV9 | TRBD1
CASTAGYEQYF | TGTGCCTCGACCGCGGGTTACGAGCAGTACTTC | TRBJ2-7 | many | TRBV6-2/TRBV6-3 | .
CASTTDRVAYNEQFF | TGTGCCAGCACCACGGACAGGGTGGCCTACAATGAGCAGTTCTTC | TRBJ2-1 | many | TRBV27 | TRBD1
CSARDKGAPSFFTDTQYF | TGCAGTGCTAGAGATAAGGGGGCCCCTTCTTTTTTCACAGATACGCAGTATTTT | TRBJ2-3 | few | TRBV20-1 | TRBD1
CSARSPGPQRTEQFF | TGCAGTGCCCGAAGCCCGGGACCGCAGAGGACTGAGCAGTTCTTC | TRBJ2-1 | many | TRBV20-1 | .
CASSLSSRVGNTEAFF | TGTGCCAGCAGTTTATCGAGTCGGGTTGGGAACACTGAAGCTTTCTTT | TRBJ1-1 | many | TRBV27 | .
CAWGIGSNTGELFF | TGTGCCTGGGGGATAGGTTCGAACACCGGGGAGCTGTTTTTT | TRBJ2-2 | many | TRBV30 | .
CASSLDSRVSYGYTF | TGTGCCAGCAGCTTAGATAGCAGAGTAAGCTATGGCTACACCTTC | TRBJ1-2 | few | TRBV7-2 | .
CASTLEGLYGYTF | TGTGCCAGCACTCTCGAGGGGCTCTATGGCTACACCTTC | TRBJ1-2 | many | TRBV6-1 | .
CASSDPAGTGSTDTQYF | TGTGCCAGCAGTGACCCCGCCGGGACAGGGTCCACAGATACGCAGTATTTT | TRBJ2-3 | . | TRBV2 | TRBD1
CASSSRQGPNSPLHF | TGTGCCAGCAGCTCCCGACAGGGGCCCAATTCACCCCTCCACTTT | TRBJ1-6 | . | TRBV7-2 | TRBD1
CSASFSETQYF | TGCAGCGCCAGCTTTTCGGAGACCCAGTACTTC | TRBJ2-5 | many | TRBV29-1 | .
CASRPTGTHSPLHF | TGTGCCAGCAGACCGACAGGGACGCATTCACCCCTCCACTTT | TRBJ1-6 | . | TRBV5-4 | TRBD1
CASSPLAGASGELFF | TGTGCCAGCAGCCCACTAGCGGGAGCTTCCGGGGAGCTGTTTTTT | TRBJ2-2 | few | TRBV3-1 | TRBD2
CAGVREAFYNEQFF | TGTGCCGGCGTACGGGAGGCCTTCTACAATGAGCAGTTCTTC | TRBJ2-1 | . | TRBV6-1 | TRBD2
CASSSASGFYNEQFF | TGTGCCAGCAGTTCGGCTAGCGGATTCTACAATGAGCAGTTCTTC | TRBJ2-1 | many | TRBV28 | TRBD2
CASSPSGQGYNEQFF | TGTGCCAGCAGCCCTAGCGGACAGGGCTACAATGAGCAGTTCTTC | TRBJ2-1 | . | TRBV7-9 | .
CASSLVRQGWYNEQFF | TGTGCCAGCAGCTTAGTGAGGCAGGGTTGGTACAATGAGCAGTTCTTC | TRBJ2-1 | many | TRBV7-9 | .
CSARGDRVYGYTF | TGCAGTGCTAGGGGAGACAGGGTCTATGGCTACACCTTC | TRBJ1-2 | many | TRBV20-1 | TRBD1
CASIRQLPGEQFF | TGTGCCAGCATCCGGCAGCTCCCCGGTGAGCAGTTCTTC | TRBJ2-1 | . | TRBV28 | .
CASRLTGVDGYTF | TGTGCCAGCAGACTGACAGGGGTGGATGGCTACACCTTC | TRBJ1-2 | . | TRBV27 | TRBD1
CASVGGNYNEQFF | TGTGCCAGCGTAGGCGGGAACTACAATGAGCAGTTCTTC | TRBJ2-1 | few | TRBV19 | .
CASSYSRLPGQELPQHF | TGTGCCAGCAGTTACTCGAGGCTACCGGGACAGGAGTTGCCCCAGCATTTT | TRBJ1-5 | . | TRBV6-5 | TRBD1
CASSPPIGTGYTF | TGTGCCAGCTCACCACCGATAGGGACCGGCTACACCTTC | TRBJ1-2 | few | TRBV18 | .
CSARGGDPGYTF | TGCAGTGCTAGAGGCGGGGACCCTGGCTACACCTTC | TRBJ1-2 | many | TRBV20-1 | .
CASSQSSLKETQYF | TGTGCCAGCAGCCAGAGCAGCCTAAAAGAGACCCAGTACTTC | TRBJ2-5 | many | TRBV11-1 | .
CASSHAGMLASGELFF | TGTGCCAGCAGCCACGCCGGGATGTTGGCCTCCGGGGAGCTGTTTTTT | TRBJ2-2 | . | TRBV9 | .
CASSFVLGDSTQYF | TGTGCCAGCAGCTTTGTCTTGGGGGACAGCACGCAGTATTTT | TRBJ2-3 | many | TRBV7-9 | TRBD1
CAWKTGDDQPQHF | TGTGCCTGGAAGACAGGGGACGATCAGCCCCAGCATTTT | TRBJ1-5 | few | TRBV30 | TRBD1
CSASGLIETQYF | TGCAGTGCTAGTGGGCTCATAGAGACCCAGTACTTC | TRBJ2-5 | few | TRBV20-1 | .
CASSYILQTEKSSYEQYF | TGTGCCAGCAGTTATATCCTCCAGACAGAAAAAAGCTCCTACGAGCAGTACTTC | TRBJ2-7 | few | TRBV6-9 | .
CASSLSPGRYDTQYF | TGTGCCAGCAGCTTATCACCGGGAAGATATGATACGCAGTATTTT | TRBJ2-3 | many | TRBV11-2 | .
CASSFLTGKQYF | TGTGCCAGCAGCTTTCTAACCGGGAAGCAGTACTTC | TRBJ2-7 | . | TRBV7-9 | .